This T cell receptor beta chain was obtained from a study of regulatory T cells in long-lasting Graves disease. Study observations and caveats: Newly diagnosed patients shared about 950 public clonotypes; persistent patients shared under 3,000. Sample size was small, which may have lowered accuracy.

Time point here: newly diagnosed GD, antithyroid drugs for less than 3 months. From RNA extracted from PBMCs, the TCR library was made. Turning to this clonotype: The antigen remains unidentified.

In building TCR beta libraries, iRepertoire HTBI primers were used together with Arm-PCR of CDR3 regions. TCRdb reanalysed the multiplex PCR reads using MiXCR and keeps one entry per CDR3 protein. The sample holds more than 300,000 distinct CDR3 sequences, 12% seen once. CDR1 and CDR2 (germline): MNHEY, SVGAGI. The CDR3 is 16 amino acids. Trimming took 0 bases from V and 9 from J, leaving 15 bases between them. This sample also appeared in a second study, on T cells in Graves' hyperthyroidism and ophthalmopathy.

This clonotype was sampled from a woman aged 18-29 years with Graves disease. The chain combines TRBV6-5 with TRBJ1-6; D unresolved. Sequencing used peripheral blood mononuclear cells (PBMCs), obtained at new diagnosis, from a patient treated with antithyroid drugs. The CDR3 spells CASSYSELSGGSPLHF. The DNA for the CDR3 is TGTGCCAGCAGTTACTCAGAGCTCTCTGGCGGTTCACCCCTCCACTTT.